This T cell receptor beta chain was observed in a study of T cell responses to AZD1222 COVID-19 vaccine. Looking at the study overall: Second-dose timings of about 4 or about 12 weeks were pooled.

V trimming: 3 bases; J trimming: 2 bases; junction bases outside the gene matches: 3. Germline-derived CDR1 and CDR2 are SNHLY and FYNNEI. CDR3 length equals 15 residues. Concerning this clone: As yet, its antigen is unknown.

Regarding the study as a whole: Seropositivity was recorded at baseline in only a handful of AZD1222 recipients. Breadth and depth of Spike-specific TCRs rose after two AZD1222 doses.

Repertoires were generated with immunoSEQ multiplex PCR, while TCRdb's copy carries only in-frame clones and drops some. Of more than 85,000 clones listed, nearly 90% are singletons. The source material was peripheral blood, sampled on day 0 of AZD1222 vaccination. The J gene is TRBJ2-7, the V gene TRBV2; TRBD2 aligns across 11 bases. This TCR was recovered from an adult in good health. The CDR3 region is CASSETSGIPYEQYF. The CDR3, as DNA: TGTGCCAGCAGTGAGACTAGCGGGATCCCCTACGAGCAGTACTTC.